This is a list of T cell receptor beta chains from one sample in a study of blood T cells in healthy people across ages. In TCRdb, the 5' RACE reads were re-called with MiXCR into one record per CDR3 protein. This sample has 750,000 to 1,000,000 distinct CDR3 sequences, with under 35% found just once. The same sample was also used in a study of T cells of mothers and their children.

Material for sequencing was blood. The receptors were sampled from a woman between 40 and 50 years old in good health. Each CDR3 is given with its conserved first and last residue.

TRBV7-9,TRBJ1-6,CASSQVVEYNSPLHF
TRBV28,TRBJ2-7,CASSFIWGAAYEQYF
TRBV12-3/TRBV12-4,TRBJ2-5,CASSITGGDPRTQYF
TRBV29-1,TRBJ1-1,CSVAPRGTNTEAFF
TRBV6-5,TRBJ1-5,CASSYSGQVGQPQHF
TRBV5-6,TRBJ2-2,CASSRIGPSEFRGELFF
TRBV7-2,TRBJ1-5,CASSLRVGNQPQHF
TRBV28,TRBJ1-2,CASSLRSTGHTYGYTF
TRBV12-3/TRBV12-4,TRBJ2-3,CASSSMTSGRTNTQYF
TRBV28,TRBJ2-1,CASSLISGDVRLFF
TRBV5-1,TRBJ1-1,CASSLSQQNTEAFF
TRBV4-3,TRBJ1-6,CASSQVGAGVSPLHF
TRBV12-3/TRBV12-4,TRBJ2-7,CANSLAGRGSEQYF
TRBV6-4,TRBJ2-3,CASSDPRPAGEGGDTQYF
TRBV20-1,TRBJ1-5,CSARRGQVNQPQHF
TRBV14,TRBJ2-3,CASSPKVAATDTQYF
TRBV6-2/TRBV6-3,TRBJ2-1,CASSVTSGGNNEQFF
TRBV7-9,TRBJ1-3,CASSPGQVVSGNTIYF
TRBV28,TRBJ2-1,CASSLLLEGALRGASYNEQFF
TRBV2,TRBJ2-7,CASRPLAQSSYEQYF
TRBV7-9,TRBJ1-5,CASSLGDPNQPQHF
TRBV20-1,TRBJ1-1,CSARGQDVMNTEAFF
TRBV7-2,TRBJ2-1,CASSLAPSNHNEQFF
TRBV28,TRBJ1-2,CASSGTGSGVRGYTF
TRBV27,TRBJ2-5,CASSLDWSETQYF
TRBV6-6,TRBJ1-2,CASSPKANYGYTF
TRBV15,TRBJ1-1,CATSRDTGVSTEAFF
TRBV12-3/TRBV12-4,TRBJ2-1,CASRGRLSNEQFF
TRBV10-3,TRBJ2-3,CALGSGGTDTQYF
TRBV12-3/TRBV12-4,TRBJ2-1,CATAGASGEQFF
TRBV29-1,TRBJ2-7,CSAVFGGYEQYF
TRBV6-6,TRBJ2-7,CASNPRGPYYEQYF
TRBV20-1,TRBJ2-1,CSARVSEAVNNEQFF
TRBV29-1,TRBJ2-3,CSVLRTGFTDTQYF
TRBV27,TRBJ1-2,CASSLLQGATSNYGYTF
TRBV7-2,TRBJ2-1,CASSLVVASGSSYNEQFF
TRBV14,TRBJ2-7,CASSQYRVLVEQYF
TRBV9,TRBJ2-5,CASSVDNGDQETQYF
TRBV27,TRBJ2-7,CASSLNGWSGSPYEQYF
TRBV7-9,TRBJ1-3,CASSVGAAGNTIYF
TRBV5-1,TRBJ1-2,CASSAADSTNYGYTF
TRBV14,TRBJ2-1,CASSQVMVAAYNEQFF
TRBV5-1,TRBJ1-6,CASSFSVGGSPLHF
TRBV7-2,TRBJ2-5,CASSHDTGGETQYF
TRBV27,TRBJ1-2,CASSLSARHYGYTF
TRBV4-3,TRBJ2-2,CASSIGGLTGALFF
TRBV5-1,TRBJ1-2,CASSLTLGDGYTF
TRBV24-1,TRBJ2-7,CATSDRGTGGGEQYF
TRBV28,TRBJ1-5,CASSLLLGNQPQHF
TRBV25-1,TRBJ2-1,CASSDPDRGSYNEQFF
TRBV6-5,TRBJ2-1,CASSYDRGPYNEQFF
TRBV7-7,TRBJ2-3,CASSLATRPTGTQYF
TRBV5-1,TRBJ2-5,CASRTQGAGETQYF
TRBV20-1,TRBJ1-2,CSMTGVVGGYTF